Presented here are 29 T cell receptor beta chains from one specimen sequenced in a study of shared clonotypes between healthy human individuals (TCRdb year 2020). Libraries were constructed by the immunoSEQ multiplex PCR assay. This immuneACCESS table, as held by TCRdb, lists in-frame sequences with V and J called but not all clones. Of the missing ones, under half trace to an unresolved V gene in checked studies; the others have no known cause. This sample has about 680,000 clones in its table, and around four fifths of those were observed once. 1.5% to 2% of the sample belongs to the ten largest clones. The sample consisted of memory CD4+ T cells sorted from blood. In the paper's terms, the cell subset or site label means: CD45RA-negative fraction. The receptors come from a woman in her twenties or thirties in good health.

The chain combines TRBV5-1 with TRBJ2-1; D remains unclear. Trimming took 0 bases from V and 0 from J, leaving 7 bases between them. CDR1 is SGHRS and CDR2 is YFSETQ in the germline V gene. This CDR3 is 15 amino acids long. The CDR3 protein is CASSLGWSSYNEQFF. The CDR3 coding sequence is TGCGCCAGCAGCTTGGGTTGGAGCTCCTACAATGAGCAGTTCTTC.

V is TRBV28 and J is TRBJ1-1; D remains unclear. Germline values: CDR1 MDHEN, CDR2 SYDVKM. Trimming removed 6 bases at V and 1 base at J, with 12 bases between. CDR3 length equals 14 residues. In DNA, the CDR3 is TGTGCCAGCAGAATCGAGCGCAGGAACACTGAAGCTTTCTTT. This codes for CASRIERRNTEAFF.

This clone was observed once. V usage is TRBV5-6 and J usage is TRBJ1-4; the D is unclear. Trimming stripped 0 bases from V and 3 bases from J, with 12 bases between. The CDR3 runs 16 residues. The germline CDR1 and CDR2 sequences are SGHDT and YYEEEE. The CDR3 DNA reads as TGTGCCAGCAGCTTGGGTACCCGGGTCGCTAATGAAAAACTGTTTTTT. Its protein product is CASSLGTRVANEKLFF.

This clone has just a few counts. This chain joins TRBV7-8 and TRBJ2-7; 10 bases map to TRBD2. CDR1 is SGHVS, CDR2 FQNEAQ, per germline. The CDR3 has 16 residues. V dropped 2 bases and J dropped 7; count of bases not matched to a gene: 11. The CDR3 nucleotides are TGTGCCAGCAGCTTAAGTCGGCTAGCGGGAGTAGGGGAGCAGTACTTC. The encoded protein is CASSLSRLAGVGEQYF.

The V call is TRBV2, the J call TRBJ2-5; the D gene is possibly TRBD2 (5 bases). The CDR3 has 14 amino acids. Germline V CDR1 and CDR2: SNHLY, FYNNEI. V lost 2 bases, J lost 10 bases, and 17 bases lay in between. CDR3 residues: CASSEQSGPSGQYF. The DNA of the CDR3 is TGTGCCAGCAGTGAACAAAGCGGCCCGTCGGGCCAGTACTTC.

The chain uses TRBV28 and TRBJ2-5; no firm D call. This CDR3 contains 12 residues. V was pared by 7 bases and J by 3 bases, with 9 bases between. Germline V gene data show CDR1 as MDHEN and CDR2 as SYDVKM. For the CDR3, the DNA is TGTGCCAGCACGCTCTGGAAAGAGACCCAGTACTTC. Translating it yields CASTLWKETQYF.

The chain combines TRBV9 with TRBJ1-1; 9 bases are a match to TRBD1. The CDR3 is 14 residues long. Germline lookup yields CDR1 SGDLS and CDR2 YYNGEE. The trim removed 4 bases at V and 3 bases at J, leaving 4 bases unmatched. DNA for the CDR3: TGTGCCAGCAGCCCCCGGACAGGGGACACTGAAGCTTTCTTT. This sequence encodes CASSPRTGDTEAFF. Complete variable domain (other parts from reference TRBV9 and TRBJ1-1): DSGVTQTPKHLITATGQRVTLRCSPRSGDLSVYWYQQSLDQGLQFLIQYYNGEERAKGNILERFSAQQFPDLHSELNLSSLELGDSALYFCASSPRTGDTEAFFGQGTRLTVV.

The CDR3, as DNA: TGTGCCAGCAGCCTCGAGGGCGCCAGATCCTACGAGCAGTACTTC. Its translation: CASSLEGARSYEQYF. The chain joins TRBV7-2 to TRBJ2-7, with D possibly being TRBD2 (5 bases). The length of the CDR3 is 15 residues. Germline CDR1 is SGHTA and CDR2 is FQGNSA. Trimming shortened V by 5 bases and J by 1 base, and 15 bases separated the two germline ends. Looking up the rest from reference TRBV7-2 and TRBJ2-7 gives the full variable domain: GAGVSQSPSNKVTEKGKDVELRCDPISGHTALYWYRQSLGQGLEFLIYFQGNSAPDKSGLPSDRFSAERTGGSVSTLTIQRTQQEDSAVYLCASSLEGARSYEQYFGPGTRLTVT.

The chain joins TRBV2 to TRBJ1-1, with D hard to call. CDR3 length equals 13 residues. Germline lookup yields CDR1 SNHLY and CDR2 FYNNEI. V lost 8 bases and J 3 bases, leaving 13 bases between the germline ends. CDR3 sequence (DNA): TGTGCCAGCTCACCATTCGGGGACACTGAAGCTTTCTTT. This gives the protein CASSPFGDTEAFF. The entire variable domain, with the rest obtained from reference TRBV2 and TRBJ1-1, is as follows: EPEVTQTPSHQVTQMGQEVILRCVPISNHLYFYWYRQILGQKVEFLVSFYNNEISEKSEIFDDQFSVERPDGSNFTLKIRSTKLEDSAMYFCASSPFGDTEAFFGQGTRLTVV.

This clone was counted at least ten times. V usage is TRBV25-1 and J usage is TRBJ2-1, with TRBD2 matching over 8 bases. V was clipped by 3 bases and J by 8 bases; unmatched bases: 9. The length of the CDR3 is 15 residues. Germline values: CDR1 MGHDK, CDR2 SYGVNS. CDR3 DNA sequence: TGTGCCAGCAGTGACCGGGGGGGGAGGTTCTATGAGCAGTTCTTC. It codes for CASSDRGGRFYEQFF.

The V call is TRBV5-6, the J call TRBJ1-3, with D possibly TRBD1 on 5 matching bases. The V gene's germline CDR1 is SGHDT and CDR2 YYEEEE. V dropped 2 bases and J dropped 4 bases, with 19 bases sitting between them. The CDR3 consists of 17 residues. CDR3 amino acids: CASSFGADLGNGNTIYF. The CDR3 nucleotides read TGTGCCAGCAGCTTTGGGGCTGACCTGGGGAACGGAAACACCATATATTTT.

This sequence joins TRBV6-5 and TRBJ1-2, with D perhaps matching TRBD1 (6 bases). Germline CDR1 and CDR2: MNHEY and SVGAGI. The CDR3 is 12 residues long. Trimming shortened V by 6 bases and J by 8 bases, and 13 bases separated the two germline ends. For the CDR3, the DNA is TGTGCCAGCAGCTTACAGGGATTAGGCTACACCTTC. Amino acid sequence: CASSLQGLGYTF.

J is TRBJ2-3 and V is TRBV19; D possibly corresponds to TRBD2 (6 bases). Trimming removed 4 bases at V and 2 bases at J, with 13 bases between. Germline V lookup: CDR1 LNHDA, CDR2 SQIVND (reference sequence). The CDR3 sequence is 15 residues long. The CDR3 is CASSRAEGLTDTQYF. The CDR3 DNA reads as TGTGCCAGTAGTAGGGCTGAGGGACTCACAGATACGCAGTATTTT.

V is TRBV18 and J is TRBJ1-1; D not certain. Trimming removed 3 bases at V and 6 bases at J, with 14 bases between. The germline CDR1 and CDR2 sequences are KGHSH and LQKENI. The CDR3 length is 14 residues. The CDR3 loop reads CASSPTDTKAEAFF. CDR3 in DNA: TGTGCCAGCTCACCGACGGATACGAAGGCTGAAGCTTTCTTT.

The chain is built from TRBV18 and TRBJ2-3; no reliable D call. The CDR3 length is 13 residues. Trimming cost V 0 bases and J 6 bases, with 7 bases left between them. From germline, CDR1 is KGHSH and CDR2 LQKENI. The CDR3 DNA is TGTGCCAGCTCACCACCGGGAAGGGATACGCAGTATTTT. Protein product: CASSPPGRDTQYF.

This clone has only a few counts. In the same sample, other DNA sequences code for this CDR3. The V call is TRBV5-1, the J call TRBJ2-1, with 10 bases fitting TRBD2. The V gene's germline CDR1 is SGHRS and CDR2 YFSETQ. The junction had 5 bases not matched to a gene; V was cut back by 4 bases and J by 4 bases. The CDR3 runs 15 residues. CDR3 sequence: CASSLASGGYNEQFF. For the CDR3, the DNA is TGCGCCAGCAGCCTCGCTAGCGGGGGTTACAATGAGCAGTTCTTC.

V and J are TRBV11-2 and TRBJ2-5, with D possibly matching TRBD2 (5 bases). Trimming shortened V by 1 base and J by 5 bases, and 20 bases separated the two germline ends. CDR3 size: 17 residues. Germline CDR1 SGHAT, CDR2 FQNNGV. This CDR3 is CASSLGPGNLPRETQYF. CDR3 sequence (DNA): TGTGCCAGCAGCTTAGGCCCCGGGAACTTACCTAGGGAGACCCAGTACTTC.

This clone has just one count. The DNA of the CDR3 is TGTGCCAGCAGCACTTTTAGCGGGAGGGCCTACGAGCAGTACTTC. This translates into CASSTFSGRAYEQYF. The rearrangement links TRBV5-8 to TRBJ2-7, with 11 bases aligning to TRBD2. The CDR3 totals 15 residues. Looked up from germline, CDR1 is SGHTS and CDR2 is YDEGEE. The V segment lost 4 bases and the J segment 2 bases; nucleotides outside the gene matches: 5.

The chain carries TRBV2 and TRBJ1-1, with D uncertain. V was trimmed by 6 bases and J by 1 base, leaving 3 bases between them. The CDR3 consists of 11 residues. Per germline, CDR1 SNHLY and CDR2 FYNNEI. In DNA, the CDR3 is TGTGCCAGCAGGGAGAACACTGAAGCTTTCTTT. Protein sequence: CASRENTEAFF.

The chain uses TRBV27 and TRBJ1-6; D unresolved. CDR1 MNHEY and CDR2 SMNVEV come from the germline V gene (reference sequence). The V end lost 5 bases, the J end lost 7 bases, and 12 bases lay between the germline ends. CDR3 length: 14 amino acids. The CDR3 loop is CASSPGGDNSPLHF. The CDR3 DNA follows: TGTGCCAGCAGTCCAGGCGGTGACAATTCACCCCTCCACTTT.

This chain links TRBV11-2 with TRBJ2-5; 7 bases agree with TRBD2. This CDR3 comprises 15 residues. CDR1 is SGHAT, CDR2 FQNNGV, per germline. The V and J ends lost 5 bases and 2 bases, in that order; junction bases with no gene match: 8. DNA of the CDR3: TGTGCCAGCAGCCCCCGACTAGCTTCACAAGAGACCCAGTACTTC. Its protein product is CASSPRLASQETQYF.

The V and J genes are TRBV5-1 and TRBJ1-1; D uncertain. Germline values: CDR1 SGHRS, CDR2 YFSETQ. Trimming cost V 3 bases and J 6 bases, with 15 bases left between them. The CDR3 is 14 amino acids. The CDR3 coding sequence is TGCGCCAGCAGCTCCGCGGGCGGTAGCGCTGAAGCTTTCTTT. This codes for CASSSAGGSAEAFF.

V is TRBV5-4 and J is TRBJ1-2, with 8 nucleotides matching TRBD1. The CDR3 is 16 amino acids. In germline, CDR1 is SGHNT, CDR2 YYREEE (reference sequence). The V gene end was trimmed by 0 bases and the J gene end by 5 bases; junction bases not matched to a gene: 9. CDR3 bases: TGTGCCAGCAGCTTGGATTCCACAGGGGGAGGATATGGCTACACCTTC. Its protein product is CASSLDSTGGGYGYTF.

This clone was seen only once. The rearrangement joins TRBV2 to TRBJ2-5; 8 bases align to TRBD2. Trimming at V came to 4 bases and at J to 3 bases, leaving 10 bases not matched to a gene. This CDR3 has 16 residues. Germline CDR1 reads SNHLY; CDR2 reads FYNNEI. The CDR3: CASSVQGILAEETQYF. CDR3 in DNA: TGTGCCAGCAGTGTTCAAGGAATACTAGCGGAAGAGACCCAGTACTTC.

The rearrangement links TRBV5-1 to TRBJ2-5; 8 bases agree with TRBD2. CDR3 length: 13 residues. Germline V CDR1 and CDR2: SGHRS, YFSETQ. The J segment lost 5 bases and the V segment lost 5 bases, leaving 5 bases of the junction unmatched. DNA of the CDR3: TGCGCCAGCAGGGGGACTAGGAGCGAGACCCAGTACTTC. It yields the protein CASRGTRSETQYF. The full variable domain, rest sourced from reference TRBV5-1 and TRBJ2-5, is KAGVTQTPRYLIKTRGQQVTLSCSPISGHRSVSWYQQTPGQGLQFLFEYFSETQRNKGNFPGRFSGRQFSNSRSEMNVSTLELGDSALYLCASRGTRSETQYFGPGTRLLVL.

The sample holds a few counts of this clone. The rearrangement joins TRBV7-6 to TRBJ2-5; D is undetermined. CDR1 is SGHVS and CDR2 is FNYEAQ in the germline V gene. Trimming took off 1 base at V and 4 bases at J, with 10 bases between the two ends. CDR3 length: 14 residues. The CDR3 protein is CASSLVLNRETQYF. In DNA, the CDR3 is TGTGCCAGCAGCTTAGTACTAAATAGAGAGACCCAGTACTTC. The full variable domain, with the rest looked up from reference TRBV7-6 and TRBJ2-5, is GAGVSQSPRYKVTKRGQDVALRCDPISGHVSLYWYRQALGQGPEFLTYFNYEAQQDKSGLPNDRFSAERPEGSISTLTIQRTEQRDSAMYRCASSLVLNRETQYFGPGTRLLVL.

This clone was detected only once. The rearrangement links TRBV6-1 to TRBJ2-1; D unresolved. Trimming removed 3 bases from V and 5 bases from J, with 11 bases in between. Germline lookup yields CDR1 MNHNS and CDR2 SASEGT. The CDR3 extends over 14 amino acids. The CDR3 region is CASSDLLENNEQFF. The CDR3, as DNA: TGTGCCAGCAGTGACCTTCTAGAGAACAATGAGCAGTTCTTC.

This clone was seen a few times. The chain is built from TRBV14 and TRBJ2-1; D is possibly TRBD2 (6 bases). Between the trimmed V and J ends, which lost 4 bases and 6 bases, there was a span of 25 bases. Germline CDR1 reads SGHDN; CDR2 reads FVKESK. The CDR3 contains 18 residues. CDR3 region: CASSRGGGSRAYGNEQFF. For the CDR3, the DNA is TGTGCCAGCAGCCGGGGAGGCGGTTCAAGGGCCTACGGCAATGAGCAGTTCTTC.

V gene TRBV5-4 combines with J gene TRBJ2-5; TRBD2 agrees at 10 bases. V trimming: 4 bases; J trimming: 7 bases; junction bases outside the gene matches: 4. Germline V lookup: CDR1 SGHNT, CDR2 YYREEE (reference sequence). This CDR3 has 13 residues. The CDR3 bases are TGTGCCAGCAGCGAAGCGGGAGGGGGGACCCAGTACTTC. Translation gives CASSEAGGGTQYF. Combining the CDR3 with reference TRBV5-4 and TRBJ2-5 gives the whole variable domain ETGVTQSPTHLIKTRGQQVTLRCSSQSGHNTVSWYQQALGQGPQFIFQYYREEENGRGNFPPRFSGLQFPNYSSELNVNALELDDSALYLCASSEAGGGTQYFGPGTRLLVL.